The rows below give T cell receptor beta chains drawn from one sample of a study of T-cell memory formation after mild COVID-19. TCRdb reprocessed the 5' RACE reads via MiXCR and lists one record per CDR3 protein. The repertoire consists of 120,000 to 150,000 distinct CDR3 sequences, with 6% to 7% occurring once and the leading ten covering about 2.1%. Material for sequencing was PBMCs or a T cell subset sorted from them (not recorded which). These receptors were collected from an adult woman who had mild COVID-19 (a few samples of this study predate the infection). Cell type and time point are not known. Both conserved end residues are trimmed from each CDR3.

>TRBV7-9|TRBJ1-5
ASSSRGQPQH
>TRBV27|TRBJ2-3
ASRLGGFTDTQY
>TRBV5-1|TRBJ1-1
ASSGDTEAF
>TRBV29-1|TRBJ2-1
SVERYNEQF
>TRBV6-5|TRBJ2-7
ASSSQSGGVTYEQY
>TRBV7-8|TRBJ2-1
ASSPPKGRVRNEQF
>TRBV7-9|TRBJ2-7
ASSSLAGGYYEQY
>TRBV29-1|TRBJ1-5
SGTTGVDQPQH
>TRBV3-1|TRBJ2-2
ASSQVGPRITGELF
>TRBV20-1|TRBJ1-4
SAPGQGALAGEKLF
>TRBV9|TRBJ1-1
ASSVEATGGFRMNTEAF
>TRBV11-2|TRBJ1-6
ASSLEPSNNSPLH
>TRBV3-1|TRBJ2-7
ASSQDVEGRQY
>TRBV5-1|TRBJ1-1
ASSLGGGSPNTEAF
>TRBV6-5|TRBJ2-7
ASSRLLGRTSGPYEQY
>TRBV19|TRBJ2-3
ASKVARADTQY
>TRBV9|TRBJ1-5
ASSPGQGTNSNQPQH
>TRBV12-3/TRBV12-4|TRBJ2-7
ASSSRIPSEQY
>TRBV12-3/TRBV12-4|TRBJ2-3
ASSFDRPGTDTQY
>TRBV5-5|TRBJ1-1
ASSLGGVNTEAF
>TRBV11-3|TRBJ2-1
ASSRRGGRSNEQF
>TRBV12-3/TRBV12-4|TRBJ2-3
ASRPLGLQDTQY
>TRBV7-9|TRBJ2-1
ASMYEQF
>TRBV18|TRBJ2-7
ASSPVRGQGSYEQY
>TRBV7-2|TRBJ1-1
ASSFGQGRTEAF
>TRBV19|TRBJ2-5
ASRHRDRDYETQY
>TRBV5-1|TRBJ1-5
ASSAGLPGRQPQH
>TRBV7-2|TRBJ2-5
ASSLVGRYQETQY
>TRBV7-9|TRBJ1-1
ASSQRTDNTEAF
>TRBV9|TRBJ1-1
ASSVGERWNTEAF
>TRBV7-2|TRBJ2-7
ASSHRGVEEQY
>TRBV5-5|TRBJ1-2
ASSMGQGEGYT
>TRBV6-6|TRBJ1-2
ASTPGGSSGYT
>TRBV7-3|TRBJ1-1
ASSFGGVGTEAF
>TRBV12-5|TRBJ1-1
ASGLARGTEAF
>TRBV20-1|TRBJ2-7
SARQRGTTYEQY
>TRBV16|TRBJ1-6
ASSQSNRGSPLH
>TRBV5-1|TRBJ2-2
ASSFSRDNTGELF
>TRBV24-1|TRBJ2-7
ATSDVRGLAERYEQY
>TRBV4-3|TRBJ2-3
ASSQDEEFDTQY
>TRBV29-1|TRBJ1-2
SVHSTESYGYT